This T cell receptor beta chain derives from a study of blood T cell repertoires in COVID-19. Trimming at V came to 5 bases and at J to 6 bases, leaving 4 bases not matched to a gene. Germline V gives CDR1 SGHDN, CDR2 FVKESK. The CDR3 length is 13 residues. This clone was counted a single time. Some clones are missing from TCRdb's copy, which holds only in-frame ones; the method was immunoSEQ multiplex PCR. The repertoire includes approximately 210,000 clones, roughly 79% of them detected once, and 8% to 9% sits in the top ten. Sequencing was done on a sample of PBMCs or T cells enriched from blood (not recorded which). The chain carries TRBV14 and TRBJ2-3; TRBD2 matches 8 bases. The receptor was isolated from a woman in her 50s with acute COVID-19. As DNA, the CDR3 is TGTGCCAGCAGCTGGACTAGCATGGATACGCAGTATTTT. It codes for CASSWTSMDTQYF.